The sequence of this T cell receptor beta chain was determined in a study of T cell repertoires in cytomegalovirus infection. Study details: CMV epitopes, recently identified HLA-C-restricted and well-studied HLA-B-restricted, were used. Public TCR beta signatures were indicative of both CMV infection and a matching HLA type.

The CDR3 length is 19 residues. Unmatched junction bases numbered 20, after V lost 8 bases and J lost 4 bases. TCRdb called the reads again in MiXCR, with one record for every CDR3 protein. The table records fewer than 950,000 distinct CDR3 sequences, 30% to 35% of them present only once. This clonotype was seen more than once but under ten times. Antigen unknown. The gene calls are TRBV12-3 or TRBV12-4 and TRBJ1-3; TRBD1 matches 10 bases. The material was cultured CD8+ T cells from PBMCs, obtained from culture after CMV antigen stimulation. The receptor was derived from a human donor in good health (CMV status not recorded). Some clones in this sample may be carry-over from other donors' samples. In DNA form, the CDR3 reads TGTGCCAGCGAAGGACTCGACAGGGGGCGCGAGGCTTGGGGAAACACCATATATTTT. Its protein product is CASEGLDRGREAWGNTIYF.